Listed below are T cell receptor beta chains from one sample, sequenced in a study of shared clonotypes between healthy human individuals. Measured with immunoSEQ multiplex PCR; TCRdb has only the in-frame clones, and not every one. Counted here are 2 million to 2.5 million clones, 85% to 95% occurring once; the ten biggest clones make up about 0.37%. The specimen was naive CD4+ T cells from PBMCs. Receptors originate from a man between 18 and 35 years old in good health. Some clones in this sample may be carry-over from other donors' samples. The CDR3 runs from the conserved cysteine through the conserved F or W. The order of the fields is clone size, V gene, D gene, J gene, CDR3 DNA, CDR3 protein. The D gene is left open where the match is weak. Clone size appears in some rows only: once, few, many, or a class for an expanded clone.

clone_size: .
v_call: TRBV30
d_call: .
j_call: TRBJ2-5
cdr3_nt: TGTGCCTGGAGTGTAGGGGGAGAGACCCAGTACTTC
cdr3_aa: CAWSVGGETQYF

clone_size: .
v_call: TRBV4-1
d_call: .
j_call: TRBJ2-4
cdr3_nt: TGCGCCAGCAGCCAAGGTACCCCGACGGGAAACATTCAGTACTTC
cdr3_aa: CASSQGTPTGNIQYF

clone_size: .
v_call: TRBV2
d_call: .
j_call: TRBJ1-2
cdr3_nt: TGTGCCAGCAGCGTGACAGTGGGGGATGGCTACACCTTC
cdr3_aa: CASSVTVGDGYTF

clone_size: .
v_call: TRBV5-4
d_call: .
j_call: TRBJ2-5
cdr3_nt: TGTGCCAGCAGCTTGGACCCCCGGCAGGGCGGACAAGAGACCCAGTACTTC
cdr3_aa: CASSLDPRQGGQETQYF

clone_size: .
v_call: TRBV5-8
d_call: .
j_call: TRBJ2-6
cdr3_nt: TGTGCCAGCAGCCCTAATGGGGGGCTGATCCCCGTCCTGACTTTC
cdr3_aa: CASSPNGGLIPVLTF

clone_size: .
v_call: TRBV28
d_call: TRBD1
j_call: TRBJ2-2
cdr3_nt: TGTGCCAGCAGCTGGGGGGACAGGGACACCGGGGAGCTGTTTTTT
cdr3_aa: CASSWGDRDTGELFF

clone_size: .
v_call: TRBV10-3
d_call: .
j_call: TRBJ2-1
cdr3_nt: TGTGCCATCAGTGAGTCGGGGCCGACGAGGTTCTTC
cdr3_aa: CAISESGPTRFF

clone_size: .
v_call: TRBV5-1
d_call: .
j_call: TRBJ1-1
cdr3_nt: TGCGCCAGCAGCTGGGGGTGGGTCCCGAGGAACACTGAAGCTTTCTTT
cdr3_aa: CASSWGWVPRNTEAFF

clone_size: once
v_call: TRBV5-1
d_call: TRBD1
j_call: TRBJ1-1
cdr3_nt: TGCGCCAGCAGAGGGACAGGGGCCTTTAAGAACACTGAAGCTTTCTTT
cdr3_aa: CASRGTGAFKNTEAFF

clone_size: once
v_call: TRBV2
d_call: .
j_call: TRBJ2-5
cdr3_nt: TGTGCCAGCAGTGACTCTGGGTTGGAAGCGGAGCTACAAGAGACCCAGTACTTC
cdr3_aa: CASSDSGLEAELQETQYF

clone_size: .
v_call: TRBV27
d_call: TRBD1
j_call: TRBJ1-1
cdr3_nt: TGTGCCAGCAGTCGCCTCATCACAGGGGGGGAAGCTTTCTTT
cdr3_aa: CASSRLITGGEAFF

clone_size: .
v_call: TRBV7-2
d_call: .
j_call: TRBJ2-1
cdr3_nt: TGTGCCCTGAGTGGGGCTAGCGAGTACAATGAGCAGTTCTTC
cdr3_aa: CALSGASEYNEQFF

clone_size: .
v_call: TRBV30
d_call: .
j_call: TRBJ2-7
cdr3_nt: TGTGCCTGGACCCCCGGTTTGGCCCCCTACGAGCAGTACTTC
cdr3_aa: CAWTPGLAPYEQYF

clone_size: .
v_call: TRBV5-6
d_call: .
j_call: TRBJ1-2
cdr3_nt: TGTGCCAGCAGCTCAAGGGGGGGAAGGCGTAACTATGGCTACACCTTC
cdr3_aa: CASSSRGGRRNYGYTF

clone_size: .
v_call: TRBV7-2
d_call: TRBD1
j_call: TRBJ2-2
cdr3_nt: TGTGCCAGCAGCTTATTTGGACAGGGGATCGCAGGGGAGCTGTTTTTT
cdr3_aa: CASSLFGQGIAGELFF

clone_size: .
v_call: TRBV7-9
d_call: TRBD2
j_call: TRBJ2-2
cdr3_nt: TGTGCCAGCAGCCCGGGACTAGCAGCCGGGGAGCTGTTTTTT
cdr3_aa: CASSPGLAAGELFF